A single sample gave rise to the 8 T cell receptor beta chains below, sequenced in a study of OX40 agonist ivuxolimab in advanced cancers. Some clones are missing from TCRdb's copy, which holds only in-frame ones; the method was immunoSEQ multiplex PCR. The table lists about 40,000 clones, approximately 92% of them singletons. The sequenced sample was CD4+ or CD8+ T cells sorted from blood, obtained in a trial of the OX40 agonist ivuxolimab. These receptors were obtained from an adult with an advanced solid tumor such as melanoma, head and neck, liver or kidney cancer.

This chain uses TRBV9 with TRBJ2-1; 13 nucleotides match TRBD2. CDR1 is SGDLS, CDR2 YYNGEE, per germline. The CDR3 runs 15 residues. V was pared by 2 bases and J by 10 bases, with 6 bases of the junction left unmatched. For the CDR3, the DNA is TGTGCCAGCAGCGTTGGGACTAGCGGGATTGGGGAGCAGTTCTTC. Translating gives CASSVGTSGIGEQFF.

The chain is built from TRBV19 and TRBJ2-4; 10 positions agree with TRBD1. CDR3 length equals 16 residues. The V gene's germline CDR1 is LNHDA and CDR2 SQIVND (reference sequence). Germline trimming cut 3 bases from V and 3 bases from J; bases unmatched to any gene: 5. CDR3 in amino acids: CASSIGQGVGKNIQYF. CDR3 DNA sequence: TGTGCCAGTAGTATTGGACAGGGGGTGGGCAAAAACATTCAGTACTTC. The variable domain in full, with the rest retrieved from reference TRBV19 and TRBJ2-4, is DGGITQSPKYLFRKEGQNVTLSCEQNLNHDAMYWYRQDPGQGLRLIYYSQIVNDFQKGDIAEGYSVSREKKESFPLTVTSAQKNPTAFYLCASSIGQGVGKNIQYFGAGTRLSVL.

A few counts support this clone. The chain couples TRBV29-1 to TRBJ2-1, with no clear D. Looked up from germline, CDR1 is SQVTM and CDR2 is ANQGSEA. The CDR3 extends over 13 amino acids. The V gene lost 6 bases and the J gene lost 4 bases, with 13 bases spanning the gap. This CDR3 reads CSVPRVGYNEQFF. The CDR3 DNA reads as TGCAGCGTGCCCCGGGTGGGTTACAATGAGCAGTTCTTC.

This rearrangement joins TRBV30 to TRBJ2-7; tentative D call: TRBD1 (6 bases). CDR1 and CDR2 from the germline V gene are GTSNPN and SVGIG (reference sequence). CDR3 size: 13 residues. V lost 6 bases, J lost 3 bases, and 15 bases lay in between. CDR3 region: CACWSRGNYEQYF. The CDR3 nucleotides read TGTGCCTGCTGGTCGAGGGGGAACTACGAGCAGTACTTC.

The rearrangement uses TRBV28 and TRBJ2-1; weak D call: TRBD1 (5 bases). V lost 1 base to trimming and J lost 2 bases, with 6 bases between them. CDR1 MDHEN and CDR2 SYDVKM come from the germline V gene. The CDR3 spans 14 residues. This chain's CDR3 is CASSLLDTYNEQFF. As DNA, the CDR3 is TGTGCCAGCAGTTTATTGGACACCTACAATGAGCAGTTCTTC.

This rearrangement joins TRBV9 to TRBJ2-1, with D possibly called TRBD1 or TRBD2 (5 bases each). From germline, CDR1 is SGDLS and CDR2 YYNGEE. The CDR3 runs 15 residues. Trimming cost V 3 bases and J 1 base, with 11 bases left between them. The chain's CDR3 is CASSARDESYNEQFF. CDR3 coding DNA: TGTGCCAGCAGCGCCAGGGACGAATCCTACAATGAGCAGTTCTTC.

This sequence joins TRBV7-2 and TRBJ2-5; D not certain. Per the germline V gene, CDR1 is SGHTA and CDR2 is FQGNSA. Trimming left V 5 bases short and J 0 bases short, with 10 bases between. The CDR3 is 14 residues long. The CDR3 loop is CASSPVGNQETQYF. The CDR3 DNA reads as TGTGCCAGCAGCCCCGTGGGCAACCAAGAGACCCAGTACTTC. The full variable domain, rest sourced from reference TRBV7-2 and TRBJ2-5, is GAGVSQSPSNKVTEKGKDVELRCDPISGHTALYWYRQSLGQGLEFLIYFQGNSAPDKSGLPSDRFSAERTGGSVSTLTIQRTQQEDSAVYLCASSPVGNQETQYFGPGTRLLVL.

This clone showed up just a few times. The CDR3: CASSLALAGGHETQYF. The CDR3 DNA is TGTGCCAGCAGCTTAGCTCTAGCGGGGGGGCACGAGACCCAGTACTTC. The V call is TRBV7-8, the J call TRBJ2-5; TRBD2 matches 12 bases. The V and J ends lost 0 bases and 5 bases, in that order; junction bases with no gene match: 4. Germline V gene data show CDR1 as SGHVS and CDR2 as FQNEAQ. The CDR3 totals 16 residues.